Presented here are 17 T cell receptor beta chains from one specimen sequenced in a study of vaccination effects on CD4 cells after COVID-19. Sequencing in the ViraFEST assay came after antigen-specific CD4+ T cells had been expanded with viral peptide pools, which were used to stimulate PBMC. The authors isolated CD4+ T cells after roughly 10 days of culture. Nobody among the vaccine recipients had prior SARS-CoV-2 infection (nucleocapsid antibodies were negative). Antigens of these TCRs are unknown. Method: immunoSEQ multiplex PCR; TCRdb's copy keeps in-frame clones and lacks some. The profile shows 68,000 or so clones, about 80% of them singletons. This material consisted of CD4+ T cells from PBMCs cultured with SARS-CoV-2 spike peptides, taken before COVID-19 vaccination. The receptors come from a human donor who received a COVID-19 vaccine.

The rearrangement links TRBV15 to TRBJ2-1; 7 positions agree with TRBD2. The V gene end was trimmed by 2 bases and the J gene end by 12 bases; junction bases not matched to a gene: 19. From germline, CDR1 is LNHNV and CDR2 YYDKDF (reference sequence). CDR3 size: 17 residues. CDR3 nucleotide sequence: TGTGCCACCAGCAGAATGGGAGGGACTCTAGCCTACAAGGGGCAGTTCTTC. It encodes CATSRMGGTLAYKGQFF.

The genes are TRBV27 and TRBJ1-2; 9 bases match TRBD1. The CDR3 has 14 amino acids. Per germline, CDR1 MNHEY and CDR2 SMNVEV (reference sequence). V shed 5 bases and J 5 bases; nucleotides not matched to a gene: 6. The CDR3, as DNA: TGTGCCAGCAGTCCCGGACAGGGGTCGTATGGCTACACCTTC. This codes for CASSPGQGSYGYTF.

The chain carries TRBV11-2 and TRBJ2-5; D might be TRBD2 (5 bases). V dropped 6 bases and J dropped 0 bases, with 17 bases sitting between them. This CDR3 has 16 amino acids. Germline V gene sequence: CDR1 SGHAT, CDR2 FQNNGV. CDR3 DNA: TGTGCCAGCAGGGAACCACGGGGATCCCACCAAGAGACCCAGTACTTC. It translates to CASREPRGSHQETQYF.

The chain employs TRBV19 and TRBJ2-2, with D possibly TRBD1 on 6 matching bases. This CDR3 comprises 17 residues. The germline CDR1 and CDR2 sequences are LNHDA and SQIVND (reference sequence). Trimming took 5 bases from V and 6 from J, leaving 22 bases between them. The CDR3 loop reads CASSRKPIGQFSGELFF. CDR3 sequence (DNA): TGTGCCAGTAGTCGGAAACCAATAGGACAGTTCTCCGGGGAGCTGTTTTTT.

The V call is TRBV18, the J call TRBJ2-5, with TRBD1 as a possible D gene (6 bases). Germline V gene sequence: CDR1 KGHSH, CDR2 LQKENI. There are 13 residues in the CDR3. The V gene lost 8 bases and the J gene lost 2 bases, with 12 bases spanning the gap. CDR3 bases: TGTGCCAGCCAAGGACAGATTCAAGAGACCCAGTACTTC. Its protein is CASQGQIQETQYF.

The J gene is TRBJ2-4, the V gene TRBV14; tentative D call: TRBD2 (5 bases). Trimming took 2 bases from V and 6 from J, leaving 11 bases between them. CDR3 length: 14 residues. Germline CDR1 SGHDN, CDR2 FVKESK. CDR3 sequence (DNA): TGTGCCAGCAGCCAACGGGGATTCGGAAACATTCAGTACTTC. This gives the protein CASSQRGFGNIQYF.

The chain is built from TRBV7-2 and TRBJ1-5, with 9 bases identical to TRBD1. CDR1 and CDR2 (germline): SGHTA, FQGNSA. This CDR3 region has 15 residues. Unmatched junction bases numbered 7, after V lost 5 bases and J lost 5 bases. This chain's CDR3 is CASSKEGTGHQPQHF. The CDR3 nucleotides are TGTGCCAGCAGCAAAGAAGGGACAGGGCATCAGCCCCAGCATTTT.

This rearrangement joins TRBV5-1 to TRBJ2-1, with D maybe TRBD2 (5 bases). The CDR3 extends over 16 amino acids. From germline, CDR1 is SGHRS and CDR2 YFSETQ. The V end lost 2 bases, the J end lost 0 bases, and 12 bases lay between the germline ends. This CDR3 is CASSFPPGSSYNEQFF. DNA of the CDR3: TGCGCCAGCAGCTTCCCCCCGGGGAGCTCCTACAATGAGCAGTTCTTC.

The rearrangement joins TRBV11-2 to TRBJ2-3; maybe TRBD2 (5 bases). V lost 1 base, J lost 6 bases, and 17 bases lay in between. The CDR3 covers 16 residues. Per germline, CDR1 SGHAT and CDR2 FQNNGV. Written as DNA, the CDR3 is TGTGCCAGCAGCTTAGGCGGTAGCGTTTGGTCGGATACGCAGTATTTT. Its translation is CASSLGGSVWSDTQYF.

The gene calls are TRBV7-2 and TRBJ2-5; D is possibly TRBD2 (6 bases). V gave up 1 base and J gave up 6 bases, with 15 bases separating them. This CDR3 is built from 15 residues. Looked up from germline, CDR1 is SGHTA and CDR2 is FQGNSA. The CDR3 nucleotides are TGTGCCAGCAGCTTAGTGACGGAGGGTGGACAGACCCAGTACTTC. This gives the protein CASSLVTEGGQTQYF.

The V and J genes are TRBV4-3 and TRBJ2-1; TRBD1 matches at 8 bases. The length of the CDR3 is 15 residues. Germline CDR1 LGHNA, CDR2 YSLEER. V shed 4 bases, J shed 0 bases, and the junction held 2 bases outside the gene matches. DNA of the CDR3: TGCGCCAGCAGCCCGGACAGGGCCTCCTACAATGAGCAGTTCTTC. Translation gives CASSPDRASYNEQFF.

A single count supports this clone. This chain connects TRBV27 to TRBJ1-4; TRBD1 matches at 9 bases. With 6 bases clipped from V and 8 bases from J, the junction kept 13 bases outside the gene matches. The germline gives CDR1 MNHEY, CDR2 SMNVEV (reference sequence). This CDR3 is built from 16 residues. CDR3 residues: CASSDRGATGEEKLFF. The CDR3 nucleotides read TGTGCCAGCAGCGACAGGGGGGCCACCGGAGAGGAAAAACTGTTTTTT. The full variable domain, in which reference TRBV27 and TRBJ1-4 provide the parts outside the CDR3, is EAQVTQNPRYLITVTGKKLTVTCSQNMNHEYMSWYRQDPGLGLRQIYYSMNVEVTDKGDVPEGYKVSRKEKRNFPLILESPSPNQTSLYFCASSDRGATGEEKLFFGSGTQLSVL.

V is TRBV28 and J is TRBJ1-1; TRBD1 matches at 9 bases. The CDR3 length is 14 residues. Germline CDR1 is MDHEN and CDR2 is SYDVKM. The V segment lost 5 bases and the J segment 5 bases; nucleotides outside the gene matches: 6. CDR3 in amino acids: CASSTGGAGTEAFF. The DNA of the CDR3 is TGTGCCAGCAGTACAGGGGGCGCAGGGACTGAAGCTTTCTTT. Full variable domain (rest looked up from reference TRBV28 and TRBJ1-1): DVKVTQSSRYLVKRTGEKVFLECVQDMDHENMFWYRQDPGLGLRLIYFSYDVKMKEKGDIPEGYSVSREKKERFSLILESASTNQTSMYLCASSTGGAGTEAFFGQGTRLTVV.

CDR3 amino acids: CSALAGGRTDTQYF. The CDR3 DNA is TGTTCAGCTTTAGCGGGGGGCCGCACAGATACGCAGTATTTT. The V call is TRBV6-5, the J call TRBJ2-3, with TRBD2 identical over 10 bases. CDR3 length: 14 amino acids. Germline V gives CDR1 MNHEY, CDR2 SVGAGI.

Only a few counts were recorded for this clone. This chain uses TRBV7-9 with TRBJ2-7; D possibly uses TRBD1 or TRBD2 (5 bases each). The V gene's germline CDR1 is SEHNR and CDR2 FQNEAQ (reference sequence). The CDR3 has 13 amino acids. Trimming took 5 bases from V and 6 from J, leaving 14 bases between them. The CDR3 nucleotides read TGTGCCAGCAGCCGAGGGGAAAGGCGCGAGCAGTACGTC. It is translated as CASSRGERREQYV.

This chain uses TRBV6-2 or TRBV6-3 with TRBJ1-5; 7 bases align to TRBD1. The germline gives CDR1 MNHEY, CDR2 SVGEGT. The ends lost 5 bases at V and 5 bases at J; junction bases unmatched: 6. The CDR3 is made up of 14 amino acids. This CDR3 is CASSTIQGYQPQHF. CDR3 nucleotide sequence: TGTGCCAGCAGTACAATACAGGGGTATCAGCCCCAGCATTTT.

CDR3 protein: CAWSGWRTGDSPLHF. The CDR3 DNA sequence: TGTGCCTGGAGTGGATGGCGGACAGGCGATTCACCCCTCCACTTT. This sequence joins TRBV30 and TRBJ1-6, with 7 bases fitting TRBD1. V was pared by 1 base and J by 8 bases, with 8 bases of the junction left unmatched. CDR1 and CDR2 (germline): GTSNPN, SVGIG (reference sequence). The CDR3 consists of 15 residues.